Each of the 7 T cell receptor beta chains below was sequenced from the same sample in a study of yellow fever vaccine responses in identical twins. TCRdb independently ran MiXCR on the RT-PCR reads; one entry per CDR3 protein. Among 20,000 to 25,000 distinct CDR3 sequences listed, over 70% were seen once. The sample consisted of T cells from blood (PBMCs), unsorted or a sorted subset (not recorded which), taken before or after yellow fever vaccination (not recorded which). The receptors originated from a woman aged 18-29 years who received the yellow fever vaccine.

The chain has TRBV2 and TRBJ1-5; 8 bases agree with TRBD1. The CDR3 has 15 amino acids. J lost 2 bases, V lost 7 bases, and 7 bases had no gene match. Germline lookup yields CDR1 SNHLY and CDR2 FYNNEI. The CDR3 DNA reads as TGTGCCAGCAAAAATGAACAGGGGGGCAATCAGCCCCAGCATTTT. Translation: CASKNEQGGNQPQHF.

This sequence joins TRBV21-1 and TRBJ2-7; the table assigns TRBD2, which was not confirmed against the DNA. TRBV21-1 constitutes a pseudogene. This CDR3 is built from 15 residues. In DNA form, the CDR3 reads TGTGCCAGCAGCAATCGACTAGCCCACCTCTACGAGCAGTACTTC. Amino acids: CASSNRLAHLYEQYF.

This chain joins TRBV13 and TRBJ2-1; unclear D gene. Between the trimmed V and J ends, which lost 2 bases and 9 bases, there was a span of 5 bases. Germline V gene data show CDR1 as PRHDT and CDR2 as FYEKMQ (reference sequence). The CDR3 has 11 amino acids. The CDR3: CASSLLGEQFF. The CDR3 DNA follows: TGTGCCAGCAGCTTACTTGGTGAGCAGTTCTTC.

V gene TRBV6-1 combines with J gene TRBJ2-7; D call uncertain. The V and J ends lost 3 bases and 3 bases respectively, with 3 bases between them. There are 11 residues in the CDR3. Per the germline V gene, CDR1 is MNHNS and CDR2 is SASEGT. The CDR3 here is CASSDHYEQYV. The CDR3 coding sequence is TGTGCCAGCAGTGATCACTACGAGCAGTACGTC.

The rearrangement joins TRBV11-1 to TRBJ2-1; 10 nucleotides align to TRBD2. Germline V CDR1 and CDR2: SGHAT, FQDESV (reference sequence). This CDR3 spans 16 amino acids. V was pared by 4 bases and J by 2 bases, with 5 bases of the junction left unmatched. CDR3 nucleotides: TGTGCCAGCAGCTCCTTAGCGGGAGGCCCCTACAATGAGCAGTTCTTC. Translated, it gives CASSSLAGGPYNEQFF.

The CDR3 spells CASSSTQDRLGSNEQFF. The CDR3 DNA follows: TGCGCCAGCAGCTCTACCCAGGACAGGTTAGGGTCCAATGAGCAGTTCTTC. The chain uses TRBV5-1 and TRBJ2-1; 7 positions agree with TRBD1. Trimming cost V 3 bases and J 6 bases; bases outside gene matches: 15. The CDR3 length is 17 residues. Germline lookup yields CDR1 SGHRS and CDR2 YFSETQ.

Points on this clonotype: A read error may produce the germline difference seen at one junction end. This chain joins TRBV2 and TRBJ1-5; D gene unclear. The CDR3 is 15 amino acids. The germline V gene encodes CDR1 SNHLY and CDR2 FYNNEI. The CDR3 loop is CASREGGKSNQPQHF. Here the CDR3 DNA reads TGTGCCAGCAGGGAAGGTGGGAAGAGCAATCAGCCCCAGCATTTT. The complete variable domain, with remaining parts taken from reference TRBV2 and TRBJ1-5, reads EPEVTQTPSHQVTQMGQEVILRCVPISNHLYFYWYRQILGQKVEFLVSFYNNEISEKSEIFDDQFSVERPDGSNFTLKIRSTKLEDSAMYFCASREGGKSNQPQHFGDGTRLSIL.